This note documents a single T cell receptor beta chain sequence. Primers included in the PCR were 60 Vbeta and 13 Jbeta primers. Method: immunoSEQ multiplex PCR; TCRdb's copy keeps in-frame clones and lacks some. This sample has around 75,000 clones, with about 70% found just once. This entry belongs to a study of cytomegalovirus exposure and HLA in healthy donors. Input material: PBMCs. This clonotype originated in a man aged 18 to 30 in good health and CMV-seronegative.

The CDR3 DNA reads as TGCAGCGTTGCATCCGGGGACACGTTCGCGAACACCGGGGAGCTGTTTTTT. Its translation is CSVASGDTFANTGELFF. V is TRBV29-1 and J is TRBJ2-2; TRBD1 is a possible D gene (6 bases). Germline V lookup: CDR1 SQVTM, CDR2 ANQGSEA. Trimming removed 4 bases from V and 0 bases from J, with 18 bases in between. The CDR3 is 17 residues long.